Sequencing of this T cell receptor beta chain was carried out in a study of siplizumab effects on memory and regulatory T cells (dated by TCRdb to about 2019). Study-wide context: Across under 10 responder-stimulator pairs, mixed lymphocyte reactions were run in pairs, approximately 1 with siplizumab at roughly 1 ug/mL and approximately 1 without drug. The study looked at the effect of siplizumab, an anti-CD2 antibody, on alloreactive T-cell subsets in allogeneic mixed lymphocyte reactions made from human PBMCs. Summary of the overall study and its limitations: About 75-97% of proliferating CD4+ or CD8+ clones could not be given a naive or memory phenotype. Sequences below about 10^-5 frequency were poorly captured, so only a minor fraction of alloreactive clones could be mapped to unstimulated subsets. Unstimulated naive T cells appeared more diverse than memory T cells, and naive cells seemed to contribute substantially to the alloresponse. Of the alloreactive CD4+ clones that could be mapped, the Treg-derived share averaged approximately 67% with siplizumab compared with approximately 25% in control reactions. The cumulative frequency of alloreactive sequences traceable to unstimulated CD4+ memory T cells was significantly reduced by siplizumab. The suppressive function of proliferating Tregs from siplizumab cultures was not functionally confirmed.

The cysteine opens and the phenylalanine closes a CDR3 of 13 amino acids. The DNA shown is the 39-base CDR3, in frame from base 1. Trimming costs V 0 bases and J 5 bases, and their ends lie 8 bases apart. For CDR1 and CDR2, the germline V gene (reference sequence) lists GTSNPN and SVGIG. A remark on this clone: It has no known antigen specificity. Nothing much larger sits one base from this clone, and base qualities are not available.

Preparation of the library involved the immunoSEQ multiplex PCR assay. Approximately 100,000 TCR templates per sample were assayed on the deep sequencing platform. Genomic DNA extracted from sorted T cells was the material used for TCRbeta CDR3 sequencing. The original methods were these. The R programming language was used for clonal analysis of the TCRbeta CDR3 data. Alloreactive CD4+ and CD8+ clones were identified by comparing unstimulated samples to CFSE-low samples taken after the reaction. Regulatory or non-regulatory origin of alloreactive CD4+ clones was assigned by matching sequences to the sorted unstimulated Treg and non-Treg repertoires. As stored in TCRdb, this immuneACCESS dataset retains in-frame rearrangements with V and J assigned. A fraction of the clones does not appear; measured against another copy, unresolved V genes explain less than half of the discrepancy, and the remainder lacks a known reason. Clone size and the V and J calls come from that table; the DNA yielded D and trimming. For this sample there are 12,000 or so clones; 40% to 50% appear just once. Approximately 38% of the sample goes to the ten largest clones.

Cells from the mixed lymphocyte reactions were cocultured for approximately six days at 37 degrees C. After responder PBMCs were labelled with CFSE and stimulator PBMCs with Violet Dye, the two populations were combined at a 1:1 ratio. TCRbeta CDR3 sequencing was performed on sorted unstimulated T cells and on proliferating T cells recovered from mixed lymphocyte reactions. Fresh whole blood from approximately 11 HLA-typed healthy donors served as the source for isolating PBMCs. For TCR sequencing, responder T cells that had proliferated and were CFSE-low were FACS-sorted once the mixed lymphocyte reaction was over.

The source is a human donor in good health; the cells came from an allogeneic mixed lymphocyte reaction. Some clones in this sample may be carry-over from other donors' samples. Sequenced input: CFSE-low (dividing) CD8+ T cells sorted from an allogeneic mixed lymphocyte reaction. The rearrangement joined TRBV30 to TRBJ1-3; TRBD1 could be the D gene, as 5 bases match. This receptor carries the CDR3 CAWSVTGRNTIYF. The base sequence is TGTGCCTGGAGTGTAACGGGGCGAAACACCATATATTTT.